Shown below are 2 T cell receptor beta chains from a single sample sequenced in a study of T cells in tuberculosis. This table comes from immunoSEQ multiplex PCR, and its TCRdb copy is limited to in-frame clones, with some not included. This sample has about 40,000 clones; almost 95% occur once, and the top ten carry about an eighth. The source material was PBMCs. All receptors derive from a donor aged 10 to 29 with latent tuberculosis or without tuberculosis infection. Some clones in this sample may be carry-over from other donors' samples.

The chain is built from TRBV7-8 and TRBJ2-7; 9 bases match TRBD2. Germline V gives CDR1 SGHVS, CDR2 FQNEAQ. The J segment lost 2 bases and the V segment lost 5 bases, leaving 7 bases of the junction unmatched. This CDR3 comprises 15 residues. In DNA form, the CDR3 reads TGTGCCAGCAGCCCTGGGACTAGCAGGGCCTACGAGCAGTACTTC. Translated: CASSPGTSRAYEQYF.

V gene TRBV29-1 combines with J gene TRBJ2-1, with 12 bases matching TRBD2. The V segment lost 7 bases and the J segment 7 bases; nucleotides outside the gene matches: 14. The germline V gene encodes CDR1 SQVTM and CDR2 ANQGSEA. This CDR3 contains 16 residues. DNA for the CDR3: TGCAGCGCGGCACTGACTAGCGGGGGCCAAACGAATGAGCAGTTCTTC. The encoded protein is CSAALTSGGQTNEQFF.